This TCR beta chain was profiled in a study of blood T cells in healthy people across ages (dated by TCRdb to about 2015). In the study overall: In model experiments, template switching captured roughly one uniquely barcoded TCR beta cDNA molecule for every two T cells. The study measured age-related changes in TCR beta repertoire diversity using deep sequencing normalized with unique cDNA molecular identifiers. The donors were divided into four age groups: young (average approximately 17 years), middle-aged (roughly 42), aged (about 60) and long-lived (about 84). Donors of different ages were randomly distributed across sequencing lanes to avoid experimental bias. Two additional independent replicas of 1 million unique cDNA reads from the same blood draw were analyzed for two donors (one aged 18 to 29 and one aged 80 or older). The research as a whole found: Observed TCR beta diversity per million T cells fell roughly linearly with age, and a significant reduction was already apparent by age roughly 40. A strong correlation was found between observed TCR beta diversity and the percentage of naive T cells measured by flow cytometry. Compared with the aged group, the long-lived group had more naive CD4+ T cells, fewer expanded clones and increased TCR diversity, a pattern suggesting age selection. Because donor CMV infection status was unknown, age-related changes in expanded clonotypes were potentially confounded. Estimates of total diversity based on one million sequenced T cells were regarded as lower bounds and as underestimates. Conclusive comparison of naive and antigen-experienced compartments was prevented by the profiling of bulk unsorted PBMCs.

Donors were 39 systemically healthy Caucasian individuals from Russia aged roughly 6 to 90 years. Each donor gave 8 to 10 milliliters of peripheral blood, drawn into EDTA-treated Vacutainer tubes. PBMCs were isolated by Ficoll-Paque density-gradient centrifugation, with at least 6 million obtained per sample. Trizol reagent was used to extract total RNA from PBMCs, with at least 6 micrograms per sample. For every donor, an aliquot of PBMCs went through flow cytometry to measure the percentages of naive CD45RAhigh/CD27high T cells. This clonotype has a single count. The clone's antigen remains unknown. Relative to the germline gene, one junction end is altered; a read error may explain this. Inclusive of the bounding cysteine and phenylalanine, the CDR3 is 14 residues long. CDR3 DNA is the only sequence kept; it has 42 bases, read in frame from the first base. Libraries were constructed by 5' RACE. The instrument given in TCRdb is Illumina HiSeq 2500. The second PCR ran for roughly 7 to 12 cycles and used a J-beta primer mix along with a sample-barcoded 5' primer. Each TCR beta cDNA molecule received a unique molecular identifier from a template-switch 5' adaptor carrying 12 random nucleotides. Each sample yielded at least 3 million CDR3-containing paired-end reads. First-strand cDNA was synthesized from all RNA with the Mint cDNA synthesis kit, primed by a TRBC-specific oligonucleotide. Following uracil-DNA glycosylase treatment, a first 18-cycle PCR with universal primers M1SS and BC2_uni_R was performed on all cDNA. The paper's data handling went like this. Normalization of each sample was performed by random selection of 1 million high-quality reads, each carrying a distinct molecular identifier. Instead of being binned into consensus sequences, reads that shared molecular identifiers were thrown out. MiTCR, set to a Q25 quality threshold and the strictest error-elimination algorithm, was used for CDR3 identification, clonotype clustering and error correction. A nonparametric unseen species model with Euler transformation was used to estimate lower-bound total TCR beta diversity. TCRdb passed the public sequencing reads through fastp at Q25 and MiXCR, retaining productive beta sequences. Records with the same CDR3 protein are collapsed into one entry carrying the most frequent genes and DNA. In this record, the V and J calls reflect TCRdb's handling and not the investigators' own analysis. The sample yields about 1.5 million distinct CDR3 sequences; 42% were counted once. Of the sample, under 8% is held by the ten largest clones.

Rearrangement joined TRBV12-3 or TRBV12-4 to TRBJ2-3, and TRBD2 aligns with 9 junction nucleotides. Sequencing used blood. The receptor comes from a woman under 30 in good health. Read as DNA, the sequence is TGTGCCAGCAGTTTCAGCGGGGGGTCAGATGCGCAGTATTTT. Its amino acids are CASSFSGGSDAQYF.